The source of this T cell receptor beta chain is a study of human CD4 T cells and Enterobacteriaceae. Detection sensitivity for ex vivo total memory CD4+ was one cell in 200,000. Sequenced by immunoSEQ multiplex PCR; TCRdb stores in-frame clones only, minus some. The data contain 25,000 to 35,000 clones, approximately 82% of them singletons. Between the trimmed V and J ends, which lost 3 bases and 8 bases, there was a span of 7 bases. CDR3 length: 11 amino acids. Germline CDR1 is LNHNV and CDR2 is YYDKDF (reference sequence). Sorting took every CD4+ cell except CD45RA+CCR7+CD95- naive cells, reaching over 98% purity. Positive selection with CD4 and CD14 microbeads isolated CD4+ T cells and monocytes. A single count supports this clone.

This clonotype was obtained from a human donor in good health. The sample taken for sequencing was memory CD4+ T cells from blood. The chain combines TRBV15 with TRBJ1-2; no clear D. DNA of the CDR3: TGTGCCACCAGCAGGGAGTCGGGCTACACCTTC. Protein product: CATSRESGYTF.